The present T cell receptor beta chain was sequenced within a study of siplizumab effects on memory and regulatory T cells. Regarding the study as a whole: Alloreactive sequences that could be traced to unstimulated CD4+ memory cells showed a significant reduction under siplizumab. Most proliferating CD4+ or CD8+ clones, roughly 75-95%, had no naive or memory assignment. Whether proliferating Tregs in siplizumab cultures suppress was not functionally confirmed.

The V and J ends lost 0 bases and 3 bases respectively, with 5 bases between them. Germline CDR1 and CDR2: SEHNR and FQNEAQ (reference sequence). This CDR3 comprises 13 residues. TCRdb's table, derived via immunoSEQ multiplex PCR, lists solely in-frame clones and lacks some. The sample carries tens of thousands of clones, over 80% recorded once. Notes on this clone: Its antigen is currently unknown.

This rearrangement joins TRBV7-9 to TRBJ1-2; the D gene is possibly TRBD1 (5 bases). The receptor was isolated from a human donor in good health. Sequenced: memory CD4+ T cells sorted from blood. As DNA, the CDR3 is TGTGCCAGCAGCTTAGCCAGGGACTATGGCTACACCTTC. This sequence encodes CASSLARDYGYTF.